This TCR beta chain was sequenced in a study of beta chain features in type 1 diabetes. The whole isolated RNA underwent reverse transcription, so sequencing captured expressed TCRB transcripts. Method: immunoSEQ multiplex PCR; TCRdb's copy keeps in-frame clones and lacks some. The sample lists about 140,000 clones, approximately 10% occurring once. Per the germline V gene, CDR1 is SEHNR and CDR2 is FQNEAQ (reference sequence). Trimming took off 7 bases at V and 1 base at J, with 8 bases between the two ends. The CDR3 loop spans 14 amino acids. This clone was detected many times. Its antigen is still unknown. Findings and caveats of the study: PCR might favor shorter templates, but any such skew would affect patients and controls equally. Cells with high TCR expression could be over-represented when cDNA is sequenced. Naive, central memory and regulatory TCRB repertoires appeared more similar among patients than healthy donors.

The gene calls are TRBV7-9 and TRBJ2-6; no clear D. Sequences were obtained from central memory CD4+ T cells from blood. The receptor's source is a woman in her forties in good health. In nucleotides, the CDR3 is TGTGCCAGCACCTCCTTTTCTGGGGCCAACGTCCTGACTTTC. As protein: CASTSFSGANVLTF.